One sample yielded the 19 T cell receptor beta chains listed below, sequenced in a study of T-cell memory formation after mild COVID-19. One entry per CDR3 protein results from TCRdb running MiXCR on the 5' RACE reads. Among over 500,000 distinct CDR3 sequences listed, around 16% were seen once. The sequencing sample was made of PBMCs or a T cell subset sorted from them (not recorded which). The receptors derive from an adult woman who had mild COVID-19 (a few samples of this study predate the infection). Cell type and time point are not known.

This clonotype was observed a few times. The genes are TRBV29-1 and TRBJ2-3; 9 bases are a match to TRBD2. After removal of 7 bases from V and 4 bases from J, the junction contained 6 bases not matched to a gene. Germline V CDR1 and CDR2: SQVTM, ANQGSEA. The CDR3 runs 13 residues. CDR3 nucleotides: TGCAGCGCGGGACTAGCTCTCGCAGATACGCAGTATTTT. Translating gives CSAGLALADTQYF.

The genes are TRBV6-2 or TRBV6-3 and TRBJ2-2; a possible D gene is TRBD1 (6 bases). CDR3 size: 15 residues. From germline, CDR1 is MNHEY and CDR2 SVGEGT. The V gene lost 0 bases and the J gene lost 3 bases, with 8 bases spanning the gap. CDR3 protein: CASSYSWTDTGELFF. The CDR3 DNA reads as TGTGCCAGCAGTTACTCGTGGACAGACACCGGGGAGCTGTTTTTT.

This clonotype has a count of ten or more. The chain uses TRBV20-1 and TRBJ2-4, with 8 bases identical to TRBD2. V shed 5 bases and J 2 bases; nucleotides not matched to a gene: 8. CDR1 is DFQATT, CDR2 SNEGSKA, per germline (reference sequence). The CDR3 has 15 amino acids. CDR3 loop: CSAPLAGNTKNIQYF. The CDR3 DNA sequence: TGCAGTGCTCCTCTAGCGGGTAACACCAAAAACATTCAGTACTTC.

The chain has TRBV5-6 and TRBJ1-3; D not resolved. Per the germline V gene, CDR1 is SGHDT and CDR2 is YYEEEE. The CDR3 extends over 13 amino acids. V lost 2 bases and J 4 bases, leaving 7 bases between the germline ends. The CDR3 here is CASSLREGNTIYF. The CDR3 nucleotides are TGTGCCAGCAGCTTAAGAGAAGGAAACACCATATATTTT.

This clonotype was seen a few times. The CDR3 DNA reads TGTGCCAGCAGCTTAGAGGGCACCCTAACCTATGGCTACACCTTC. Residues: CASSLEGTLTYGYTF. This chain links TRBV7-9 with TRBJ1-2; D unresolved. Trimming stripped 1 base from V and 4 bases from J, with 13 bases between. The CDR3 runs 15 residues. Germline V gives CDR1 SEHNR, CDR2 FQNEAQ (reference sequence).

The chain recombines TRBV5-1 with TRBJ1-4, with D maybe TRBD1 (6 bases). The CDR3 runs to 16 residues. With 0 bases removed from V and 8 bases from J, the gap between germline ends came to 17 bases. Germline loops: CDR1 SGHRS, CDR2 YFSETQ. CDR3 in DNA: TGCGCCAGCAGCTTGGGATGGGGGGGCGGTGGAGAAAAACTGTTTTTT. Amino acids: CASSLGWGGGGEKLFF. Complete variable domain (other parts from reference TRBV5-1 and TRBJ1-4): KAGVTQTPRYLIKTRGQQVTLSCSPISGHRSVSWYQQTPGQGLQFLFEYFSETQRNKGNFPGRFSGRQFSNSRSEMNVSTLELGDSALYLCASSLGWGGGGEKLFFGSGTQLSVL.

The chain couples TRBV7-3 to TRBJ2-3; D may be TRBD2 (6 bases). Germline CDR1 SGHTA, CDR2 FQGTGA. Trimming shortened V by 4 bases and J by 0 bases, and 14 bases separated the two germline ends. The CDR3 totals 16 residues. In nucleotides, the CDR3 is TGTGCCAGCAGCTGGTTTCCGGGAGCTAGCACAGATACGCAGTATTTT. Translated: CASSWFPGASTDTQYF.

This chain links TRBV5-6 with TRBJ1-1, with a weak D call TRBD1 (5 bases). V shed 4 bases and J shed 12 bases, with 16 bases lying between them. In germline, CDR1 is SGHDT, CDR2 YYEEEE. The CDR3 runs to 12 residues. The CDR3 sequence: CASSLGPIGSFF. In DNA, the CDR3 is TGTGCCAGCAGCCTGGGACCCATAGGGTCTTTCTTT.

This chain joins TRBV24-1 and TRBJ2-1; maybe TRBD1 (6 bases). Germline loops: CDR1 KGHDR, CDR2 SFDVKD. The CDR3 consists of 15 residues. V lost 7 bases and J 6 bases, leaving 18 bases between the germline ends. CDR3 bases: TGTGCCACCAGCGAAACCGACATAGGGGGCAATGAGCAGTTCTTC. Encoded protein: CATSETDIGGNEQFF.

The chain links TRBV12-3 or TRBV12-4 to TRBJ2-2; no clear D. This CDR3 has 14 residues. Trimming removed 5 bases from V and 4 bases from J, with 11 bases in between. Here the CDR3 reads CASSPNTVTGELFF. CDR3 bases: TGTGCCAGCAGTCCGAATACAGTCACCGGGGAGCTGTTTTTT.

This clonotype was counted between two and nine times. V and J are TRBV19 and TRBJ2-5; possible D gene TRBD1, 5 bases. The V end lost 3 bases, the J end lost 3 bases, and 8 bases lay between the germline ends. Germline values: CDR1 LNHDA, CDR2 SQIVND (reference sequence). This CDR3 contains 13 residues. The CDR3 sequence: CASSMAGKETQYF. The CDR3 DNA reads TGTGCCAGTAGTATGGCAGGGAAAGAGACCCAGTACTTC.

This chain joins TRBV11-2 and TRBJ2-5, with D possibly being TRBD1 or TRBD2 (5 bases each). Germline CDR1 is SGHAT and CDR2 is FQNNGV. The CDR3 is made up of 14 amino acids. The V end lost 7 bases, the J end lost 1 base, and 13 bases lay between the germline ends. This CDR3 is CASTGPGLQETQYF. CDR3 in DNA: TGTGCCAGCACTGGCCCGGGGCTCCAAGAGACCCAGTACTTC.

The gene calls are TRBV7-8 and TRBJ1-1; no definite D call. CDR1 is SGHVS and CDR2 is FQNEAQ in the germline V gene. Trimming shortened V by 1 base and J by 6 bases, and 12 bases separated the two germline ends. The CDR3 consists of 14 residues. CDR3 loop: CASSLVSGGPEAFF. DNA for the CDR3: TGTGCCAGCAGCTTAGTCTCGGGAGGCCCTGAAGCTTTCTTT.

V and J are TRBV5-4 and TRBJ1-1; D possibly corresponds to TRBD1 (5 bases). The CDR3 has 12 residues. Germline lookup yields CDR1 SGHNT and CDR2 YYREEE (reference sequence). Trimming pared 5 bases from V and 12 bases from J, leaving 17 bases between. CDR3 residues: CASSFRQGRTFF. The CDR3 nucleotides read TGTGCCAGCAGTTTCCGTCAGGGCAGAACTTTCTTT.

This clonotype has at least ten counts. The chain joins TRBV7-2 to TRBJ2-5, with D perhaps matching TRBD2 (6 bases). Germline-derived CDR1 and CDR2 are SGHTA and FQGNSA. V shed 1 base and J shed 7 bases, with 13 bases lying between them. CDR3 length: 14 residues. The CDR3 is CASSLGGGSATQYF. DNA for the CDR3: TGTGCCAGCAGCTTAGGTGGAGGGAGTGCGACCCAGTACTTC.

The rearrangement uses TRBV9 and TRBJ1-3, with D perhaps TRBD1 (5 bases). Trimming cost V 2 bases and J 0 bases, with 9 bases left between them. The germline V gene has CDR1 SGDLS and CDR2 YYNGEE. This CDR3 is 15 amino acids long. CDR3 coding DNA: TGTGCCAGCAGCGTTTCAGGGACCTCTGGAAACACCATATATTTT. Its translation is CASSVSGTSGNTIYF.

This clonotype was counted between two and nine times. The chain is built from TRBV5-1 and TRBJ2-1; a possible D gene is TRBD2 (5 bases). CDR1 SGHRS and CDR2 YFSETQ come from the germline V gene. CDR3 length: 16 residues. V lost 0 bases and J 1 base, leaving 11 bases between the germline ends. In DNA form, the CDR3 reads TGCGCCAGCAGCTTGGACTCCAGGAGGTCCTACAATGAGCAGTTCTTC. It specifies CASSLDSRRSYNEQFF.

The chain employs TRBV29-1 and TRBJ1-4; 7 bases map to TRBD1. CDR3 length equals 13 residues. The ends lost 5 bases at V and 7 bases at J; junction bases unmatched: 7. CDR1 and CDR2 (germline): SQVTM, ANQGSEA. The CDR3 loop is CSVYEGAGEKLFF. For the CDR3, the DNA is TGCAGCGTTTACGAGGGGGCAGGTGAAAAACTGTTTTTT.

Note on this clonotype: One junction end disagrees with the germline gene, perhaps due to a read error. The chain employs TRBV7-7 and TRBJ1-1; D perhaps matches TRBD1 (6 bases). The CDR3 has 13 residues. Per germline, CDR1 SSHAT and CDR2 FNYEAQ (reference sequence). The CDR3 sequence is CASAPGENTEAVF. The CDR3 region has the DNA TGTGCCAGTGCCCCAGGGGAGAACACTGAAGCTGTCTTT.